A single sample is the source of the 13 T cell receptor beta chains below, sequenced in a study of shared T cell receptors in the human thymus. Profiled with immunoSEQ multiplex PCR; TCRdb holds only in-frame clones, not every one. The sample holds 720,000 or so clones, 75% to 90% seen once. These same records also appear under a second study, on human thymus T cells.

Material for sequencing was thymocytes. These receptors all come from a girl in the first two years of life with a congenital heart defect.

V and J are TRBV2 and TRBJ1-1; 8 bases line up with TRBD1. Germline V CDR1 and CDR2: SNHLY, FYNNEI. The CDR3 has 16 residues. Trimming took 6 bases from V and 2 from J; bases not matched to a gene: 11. The DNA of the CDR3 is TGTGCCAGCAGATTACCCCCGGACAGGGCAAACACTGAAGCTTTCTTT. Its protein is CASRLPPDRANTEAFF.

V is TRBV5-1 and J is TRBJ1-2; TRBD1 agrees at 7 bases. The CDR3 contains 15 residues. The germline gives CDR1 SGHRS, CDR2 YFSETQ. V was pared by 4 bases and J by 5 bases, with 11 bases of the junction left unmatched. CDR3 nucleotides: TGCGCCAGCAGCCGACTTCCGACAGGGCCTTATGGCTACACCTTC. Translating it yields CASSRLPTGPYGYTF.

The rearrangement links TRBV5-1 to TRBJ2-3, with 15 positions matching TRBD2. Germline V lookup: CDR1 SGHRS, CDR2 YFSETQ. The CDR3 length is 18 residues. V lost 3 bases, J lost 1 base, and 6 bases stayed unmatched. The CDR3 DNA reads TGCGCCAGCAGCTCAGGGACTAGCGGGGGGTTGGGCACAGATACGCAGTATTTT. Its translation: CASSSGTSGGLGTDTQYF.

Only a few counts were recorded for this clone. This rearrangement joins TRBV28 to TRBJ1-4; 8 bases match TRBD1. The J segment lost 8 bases and the V segment lost 5 bases, leaving 10 bases of the junction unmatched. The germline V gene has CDR1 MDHEN and CDR2 SYDVKM. This CDR3 contains 15 residues. The CDR3 region is CASSPTWDRPEKLFF. Written as DNA, the CDR3 is TGTGCCAGCAGTCCGACTTGGGACAGGCCGGAAAAACTGTTTTTT.

The chain links TRBV7-8 to TRBJ1-1; perhaps TRBD1 as D (5 bases). The CDR3 sequence is 14 residues long. V lost 5 bases, J lost 4 bases, and 14 bases lay in between. CDR1 is SGHVS, CDR2 FQNEAQ, per germline. CDR3 region: CASSPGEGSTEAFF. The CDR3 nucleotides read TGTGCCAGCAGCCCGGGAGAGGGGAGCACTGAAGCTTTCTTT.

The rearrangement uses TRBV19 and TRBJ1-2, with 10 bases lining up with TRBD1. The junction had 6 bases not matched to a gene; V was cut back by 9 bases and J by 5 bases. Germline lookup yields CDR1 LNHDA and CDR2 SQIVND (reference sequence). The CDR3 contains 13 residues. The chain's CDR3 is CASVGQGLYGYTF. CDR3 coding DNA: TGTGCCAGCGTGGGACAGGGGCTTTATGGCTACACCTTC.

The chain has TRBV14 and TRBJ2-3, with D hard to call. The V gene lost 1 base and the J gene lost 3 bases, with 11 bases spanning the gap. The germline V gene encodes CDR1 SGHDN and CDR2 FVKESK. This CDR3 contains 15 residues. The CDR3 reads CASSQGPSRTDTQYF. The CDR3 coding sequence is TGTGCCAGCAGCCAAGGTCCTAGTAGGACAGATACGCAGTATTTT. Variable domain in full (rest from reference TRBV14 and TRBJ2-3): EAGVTQFPSHSVIEKGQTVTLRCDPISGHDNLYWYRRVMGKEIKFLLHFVKESKQDESGMPNNRFLAERTGGTYSTLKVQPAELEDSGVYFCASSQGPSRTDTQYFGPGTRLTVL.

The chain joins TRBV14 to TRBJ2-3, with a tentative D call TRBD2 (6 bases). CDR1 is SGHDN, CDR2 FVKESK, per germline. Trimming stripped 1 base from V and 2 bases from J, with 22 bases between. The CDR3 loop spans 19 amino acids. CDR3 nucleotide sequence: TGTGCCAGCAGCCAAGTGCGGGGTAGTGATTGGATAGTCACAGATACGCAGTATTTT. Its translation is CASSQVRGSDWIVTDTQYF.

The chain couples TRBV5-1 to TRBJ2-3, with D perhaps TRBD1 (6 bases). The CDR3 contains 16 residues. Trimming pared 4 bases from V and 0 bases from J, leaving 15 bases between. The germline V gene has CDR1 SGHRS and CDR2 YFSETQ. The CDR3 loop is CASSQGQPPSTDTQYF. DNA of the CDR3: TGCGCCAGCAGCCAAGGACAGCCACCTAGCACAGATACGCAGTATTTT.

V usage is TRBV30 and J usage is TRBJ2-7, with D unresolved. This CDR3 comprises 16 residues. Germline CDR1 reads GTSNPN; CDR2 reads SVGIG (reference sequence). Trimming removed 2 bases at V and 0 bases at J, with 17 bases between. CDR3 amino acids: CAWSCPDAHSSYEQYF. The CDR3 nucleotides read TGTGCCTGGAGTTGCCCCGACGCACACAGCTCCTACGAGCAGTACTTC. The full variable domain, in which reference TRBV30 and TRBJ2-7 provide the parts outside the CDR3, is SQTIHQWPATLVQPVGSPLSLECTVEGTSNPNLYWYRQAAGRGLQLLFYSVGIGQISSEVPQNLSASRPQDRQFILSSKKLLLSDSGFYLCAWSCPDAHSSYEQYFGPGTRLTVT.

The rearrangement uses TRBV27 and TRBJ2-7; 7 bases fit TRBD1. From germline, CDR1 is MNHEY and CDR2 SMNVEV (reference sequence). The CDR3 is 16 amino acids. J was trimmed by 3 bases and V by 0 bases; bases with no gene match: 8. In nucleotides, the CDR3 is TGTGCCAGCAGTTTATCGGCCCGGGACAGTTACTACGAGCAGTACTTC. This codes for CASSLSARDSYYEQYF.

The chain combines TRBV5-4 with TRBJ2-2, with D possibly matching TRBD2 (6 bases). The CDR3 length is 14 residues. Germline CDR1 reads SGHNT; CDR2 reads YYREEE (reference sequence). Between the trimmed V and J ends, which lost 3 bases and 5 bases, there was a span of 11 bases. The CDR3 DNA is TGTGCCAGCAGCTCCTGGGGGGAGACCGGGGAGCTGTTTTTT. Its protein is CASSSWGETGELFF.

This chain joins TRBV6-5 and TRBJ1-1; maybe TRBD1 (5 bases). Germline V gene lookup returns CDR1 MNHEY and CDR2 SVGAGI. V lost 6 bases and J 4 bases, leaving 18 bases between the germline ends. This CDR3 contains 15 residues. The CDR3 nucleotides read TGTGCCAGCAGGAAAGGGGTACAGGTGGCCACTGAAGCTTTCTTT. Translated: CASRKGVQVATEAFF.